The clone carrying this T cell receptor (beta chain) occurred a few times. The record originates from a study of blood T cell repertoires in COVID-19. CDR1 and CDR2 from the germline V gene are KGHSH and LQKENI. V was clipped by 3 bases and J by 4 bases; unmatched bases: 10. The CDR3 runs 17 residues. Sequencing was performed with immunoSEQ multiplex PCR; in TCRdb, only in-frame clones are kept and a portion is missing. The sample comprises roughly 220,000 clones, roughly nine tenths of which are singletons, and about 9.4% rests with the top ten. Sequenced input: peripheral blood. The J gene is TRBJ2-1, the V gene TRBV18; TRBD1 aligns across 9 bases. The sequence was collected from a woman aged 45-65 years with COVID-19, enrolled during active disease. CDR3 amino acids: CASSPEGGQGVYNEQFF. The CDR3 DNA is TGTGCCAGCTCACCTGAGGGGGGACAGGGTGTTTACAATGAGCAGTTCTTC.